The 30 T cell receptor beta chains in this list originate from one sample, sequenced in a study of blood T cell repertoires in COVID-19. The method was immunoSEQ multiplex PCR; TCRdb's version includes in-frame clones alone and lacks a portion of them. Seen here are some 200,000 clones, about 88% observed once, and the top ten hold 4% to 5.5%. Input material: peripheral blood. All receptors derive from a woman between 40 and 55 years old with acute or convalescent COVID-19.

The chain is built from TRBV2 and TRBJ1-1; 9 bases are a match to TRBD1. CDR1 is SNHLY and CDR2 is FYNNEI in the germline V gene. J gave up 1 base and V 8 bases, and 5 bases lay outside the gene matches. This CDR3 is built from 14 residues. CDR3 coding DNA: TGTGCCAGCCGAGTACAGGGGGCGAACACTGAAGCTTTCTTT. Translation gives CASRVQGANTEAFF.

This chain connects TRBV9 to TRBJ2-1, with D hard to call. The V gene lost 0 bases and the J gene lost 5 bases, with 6 bases spanning the gap. Germline V gene data show CDR1 as SGDLS and CDR2 as YYNGEE. The CDR3 has 13 residues. The CDR3 DNA sequence: TGTGCCAGCAGCGTAGCTACCCACAATGAGCAGTTCTTC. As protein: CASSVATHNEQFF.

The V and J genes are TRBV14 and TRBJ1-2; no clear D. Per the germline V gene, CDR1 is SGHDN and CDR2 is FVKESK. The CDR3 totals 15 residues. The ends were cut back, 4 bases at V and 4 bases at J, with 16 bases in the middle. The CDR3 DNA sequence: TGTGCCAGCAGCCCGAGGACTGGCGATCTCTATGGCTACACCTTC. Its protein is CASSPRTGDLYGYTF.

This sequence joins TRBV2 and TRBJ1-2; D unresolved. In germline, CDR1 is SNHLY, CDR2 FYNNEI. The CDR3 extends over 10 amino acids. V gave up 1 base and J gave up 14 bases, with 8 bases separating them. The CDR3 reads CASSEGRRTF. The CDR3, as DNA: TGTGCCAGCAGTGAAGGCCGGAGGACCTTC.

The gene calls are TRBV5-4 and TRBJ1-2, with TRBD1 matching 11 bases. The CDR3 covers 15 residues. The germline CDR1 and CDR2 sequences are SGHNT and YYREEE (reference sequence). V was pared by 4 bases and J by 4 bases, with 6 bases of the junction left unmatched. CDR3 residues: CASSIRTGGIYGYTF. Written as DNA, the CDR3 is TGTGCCAGCAGCATTCGGACAGGGGGCATCTATGGCTACACCTTC. Full variable domain (outside the CDR3, taken from reference TRBV5-4 and TRBJ1-2): ETGVTQSPTHLIKTRGQQVTLRCSSQSGHNTVSWYQQALGQGPQFIFQYYREEENGRGNFPPRFSGLQFPNYSSELNVNALELDDSALYLCASSIRTGGIYGYTFGSGTRLTVV.

As DNA, the CDR3 is TGCGCCAGCAGCTTGGCGGGCGGGGAGCTGTTTTTT. This gives the protein CASSLAGGELFF. The rearrangement uses TRBV5-1 and TRBJ2-2; no clear D gene. Trimming took off 0 bases at V and 7 bases at J, with 4 bases between the two ends. The CDR3 is made up of 12 amino acids. Germline assignment: CDR1 SGHRS and CDR2 YFSETQ.

The rearrangement links TRBV15 to TRBJ2-7; 8 bases are a match to TRBD2. The germline CDR1 and CDR2 sequences are LNHNV and YYDKDF (reference sequence). Trimming took 3 bases from V and 4 from J; bases not matched to a gene: 8. The CDR3 runs to 15 residues. CDR3 loop: CATSSGGAGRYEQYV. Written as DNA, the CDR3 is TGTGCCACCAGCAGCGGGGGGGCCGGTCGGTACGAGCAGTACGTC.

The chain recombines TRBV9 with TRBJ1-2; D is unresolved. The CDR3 is 13 residues long. V dropped 0 bases and J dropped 8 bases, with 11 bases sitting between them. Germline assignment: CDR1 SGDLS and CDR2 YYNGEE. The CDR3 coding sequence is TGTGCCAGCAGCGTAGAGCACGGGGTCGGCTACACCTTC. It codes for CASSVEHGVGYTF.

V and J are TRBV5-1 and TRBJ1-1; D is ambiguous. Trimming took off 5 bases at V and 3 bases at J, with 14 bases between the two ends. The germline gives CDR1 SGHRS, CDR2 YFSETQ. This CDR3 region has 14 residues. The CDR3 loop reads CASSPRGSHTEAFF. CDR3 DNA: TGCGCCAGCAGTCCCCGCGGGTCCCACACTGAAGCTTTCTTT.

In this sample, this clone turned up once. As DNA, the CDR3 is TGTGCCAGCACCTTCAGGACTGCCCCAGATACGCAGTATTTT. Protein: CASTFRTAPDTQYF. The rearrangement joins TRBV6-5 to TRBJ2-3; weak D call: TRBD2 (5 bases). Trimming pared 7 bases from V and 4 bases from J, leaving 15 bases between. The length of the CDR3 is 14 residues. The germline V gene encodes CDR1 MNHEY and CDR2 SVGAGI.

The V gene is TRBV7-9, the J gene TRBJ1-1, with D possibly TRBD1 on 5 matching bases. Trimming took off 9 bases at V and 7 bases at J, with 12 bases between the two ends. This CDR3 comprises 11 residues. Germline values: CDR1 SEHNR, CDR2 FQNEAQ (reference sequence). The CDR3 protein is CASFGGGEAFF. The DNA of the CDR3 is TGTGCCAGTTTTGGGGGAGGTGAAGCTTTCTTT.

This chain links TRBV5-4 with TRBJ1-1; D ambiguous. Germline assignment: CDR1 SGHNT and CDR2 YYREEE (reference sequence). The CDR3 has 13 amino acids. Trimming pared 5 bases from V and 0 bases from J, leaving 8 bases between. The CDR3 bases are TGTGCCAGCAGTTCCACACTGAACACTGAAGCTTTCTTT. Protein product: CASSSTLNTEAFF.

The rearrangement uses TRBV2 and TRBJ2-5, with D maybe TRBD1 (6 bases). This CDR3 has 14 amino acids. CDR1 is SNHLY and CDR2 is FYNNEI in the germline V gene. Trimming stripped 1 base from V and 2 bases from J, with 8 bases between. The CDR3 region is CASSEDRVQETQYF. The DNA of the CDR3 is TGTGCCAGCAGTGAAGACAGGGTACAAGAGACCCAGTACTTC.

The gene calls are TRBV6-2 or TRBV6-3 and TRBJ1-6, with 11 nucleotides matching TRBD1. CDR3 length: 16 amino acids. V trimming: 2 bases; J trimming: 10 bases; junction bases outside the gene matches: 7. CDR1 is MNHEY, CDR2 SVGEGT, per germline. The CDR3 sequence: CASSYPGQGARSPLHF. Written as DNA, the CDR3 is TGTGCCAGCAGTTACCCCGGACAGGGGGCGCGATCACCCCTCCACTTT.

This clone was seen only a few times. The rearrangement joins TRBV3-1 (or the pseudogene TRBV3-2) to TRBJ1-1, with 8 nucleotides matching TRBD1. Germline V gene data show CDR1 as LGHDT and CDR2 as YNNKEL (reference sequence). The CDR3 is 14 residues long. With 3 bases clipped from V and 3 bases from J, the junction kept 3 bases outside the gene matches. CDR3 in DNA: TGTGCCAGCAGCCAGAGGACAGGGTACACTGAAGCTTTCTTT. This codes for CASSQRTGYTEAFF.

Comments on this clone: The junction and the germline gene differ at one end; a read error may be behind it. V is TRBV24-1 and J is TRBJ2-3; no firm D call. Germline V gene lookup returns CDR1 KGHDR and CDR2 SFDVKD. The CDR3 has 11 residues. Here the CDR3 reads CATSEGDTQYF. The DNA for the CDR3 is TGTGCCACCAGTGAGGGCGATACGCAATATTTT.

The chain combines TRBV30 with TRBJ1-6; 7 bases fit TRBD1. The CDR3 has 12 residues. After removal of 3 bases from V and 10 bases from J, the junction contained 3 bases not matched to a gene. Per germline, CDR1 GTSNPN and CDR2 SVGIG (reference sequence). CDR3 region: CAWSLTGSPLHF. The DNA of the CDR3 is TGTGCCTGGAGCCTGACAGGGTCACCCCTCCACTTT.

The chain employs TRBV10-3 and TRBJ1-6; 8 bases map to TRBD1. This CDR3 contains 14 residues. Germline-derived CDR1 and CDR2 are ENHRY and SYGVKD. Trimming cost V 4 bases and J 6 bases; bases outside gene matches: 2. The CDR3 region has the DNA TGTGCCATCAGTGTGGACAGGGCTAATTCACCCCTCCACTTT. Translated: CAISVDRANSPLHF.

V is TRBV6-1 and J is TRBJ2-7; 9 bases are shared with TRBD2. The ends lost 1 base at V and 1 base at J; junction bases unmatched: 8. This CDR3 has 17 residues. Germline V lookup: CDR1 MNHNS, CDR2 SASEGT. The CDR3 sequence: CASSEGRLAGLSYEQYV. DNA for the CDR3: TGTGCCAGCAGTGAAGGGCGGCTAGCGGGGCTATCCTACGAGCAGTACGTC.

The rearrangement links TRBV30 to TRBJ1-2, with 8 bases identical to TRBD1. This CDR3 is built from 13 residues. The junction had 4 bases not matched to a gene; V was cut back by 3 bases and J by 4 bases. CDR1 and CDR2 from the germline V gene are GTSNPN and SVGIG (reference sequence). The CDR3 coding sequence is TGTGCCTGGAGACGGACAGGGAGCTATGGCTACACCTTC. This translates into CAWRRTGSYGYTF.

This rearrangement joins TRBV10-3 to TRBJ2-3; 11 nucleotides agree with TRBD2. Trimming at V came to 4 bases and at J to 6 bases, leaving 6 bases not matched to a gene. CDR1 is ENHRY, CDR2 SYGVKD, per germline. This CDR3 spans 15 amino acids. The CDR3 sequence: CAISGASGGRDTQYF. CDR3 bases: TGTGCCATCAGTGGAGCTAGCGGGGGGCGGGATACGCAGTATTTT.

The chain uses TRBV4-2 and TRBJ2-5, with 10 bases identical to TRBD2. This CDR3 is 17 amino acids long. In germline, CDR1 is LGHNA, CDR2 YNFKEQ. Trimming took 1 base from V and 0 from J; bases not matched to a gene: 5. The CDR3 reads CASSQVSGGVNQETQYF. The CDR3, as DNA: TGTGCCAGCAGCCAAGTCAGCGGGGGGGTTAACCAAGAGACCCAGTACTTC.

CDR3 nucleotide sequence: TGCGCCAGCAGCTCCCGGGAGGGACCTAACTATGGCTACACCTTC. It specifies CASSSREGPNYGYTF. The chain carries TRBV5-1 and TRBJ1-2; TRBD1 is a possible D gene (5 bases). CDR3 length: 15 residues. Germline lookup yields CDR1 SGHRS and CDR2 YFSETQ. Trimming stripped 3 bases from V and 0 bases from J, with 12 bases between.

The chain carries TRBV7-3 and TRBJ1-2; D remains unclear. The germline CDR1 and CDR2 sequences are SGHTA and FQGTGA. The CDR3 is made up of 14 amino acids. With 1 base removed from V and 4 bases from J, the gap between germline ends came to 10 bases. The CDR3 region has the DNA TGTGCCAGCAGCTTAAGGGGAGGCCCCTATGGCTACACCTTC. This encodes CASSLRGGPYGYTF. Complete variable domain (other parts from reference TRBV7-3 and TRBJ1-2): GAGVSQTPSNKVTEKGKYVELRCDPISGHTALYWYRQSLGQGPEFLIYFQGTGAADDSGLPNDRFFAVRPEGSVSTLKIQRTERGDSAVYLCASSLRGGPYGYTFGSGTRLTVV.

This clone has a count of ten or more. The chain uses TRBV2 and TRBJ1-2; 9 bases are a match to TRBD1. Looked up from germline, CDR1 is SNHLY and CDR2 is FYNNEI. V lost 7 bases, J lost 2 bases, and 8 bases stayed unmatched. CDR3 length: 15 residues. The CDR3 DNA reads TGTGCCAGCATGTCGGGACAGGGCTTGAACTATGGCTACACCTTC. As protein: CASMSGQGLNYGYTF.

This chain connects TRBV4-1 to TRBJ1-1; 7 bases align to TRBD1. V shed 2 bases and J 1 base; nucleotides not matched to a gene: 4. This CDR3 is built from 15 residues. The germline gives CDR1 MGHRA, CDR2 YSYEKL. CDR3 amino acids: CASSQYDRENTEAFF. In nucleotides, the CDR3 is TGCGCCAGCAGCCAATATGACAGGGAGAACACTGAAGCTTTCTTT.

This clone was found a few times. The chain combines TRBV4-1 with TRBJ1-1; a weak D match, TRBD1 (5 bases). V lost 0 bases to trimming and J lost 6 bases, with 11 bases between them. The CDR3 length is 14 residues. CDR1 is MGHRA and CDR2 is YSYEKL in the germline V gene. The CDR3 sequence: CASSQDRRDAEAFF. The CDR3 region has the DNA TGCGCCAGCAGCCAAGATAGGCGGGACGCTGAAGCTTTCTTT.

This chain connects TRBV6-2 or TRBV6-3 to TRBJ1-1; D gene ambiguous. V lost 0 bases, J lost 1 base, and 6 bases lay in between. The germline gives CDR1 MNHEY, CDR2 SVGEGT. The CDR3 spans 14 residues. CDR3 in DNA: TGTGCCAGCAGTTACTCGAGGTCGAACACTGAAGCTTTCTTT. Translating it yields CASSYSRSNTEAFF.

Here the CDR3 DNA reads TGCAGCGTTGCTCCAGGAACCCTCGGCGCTGAAGCTTTCTTT. This sequence encodes CSVAPGTLGAEAFF. The chain is built from TRBV29-1 and TRBJ1-1; no clear D. Per the germline V gene, CDR1 is SQVTM and CDR2 is ANQGSEA. The CDR3 is 14 amino acids. Trimming stripped 4 bases from V and 6 bases from J, with 18 bases between.

This chain uses TRBV7-9 with TRBJ1-1; 10 nucleotides line up with TRBD1. The length of the CDR3 is 16 residues. Germline V gene sequence: CDR1 SEHNR, CDR2 FQNEAQ (reference sequence). V dropped 4 bases and J dropped 0; count of bases not matched to a gene: 5. The CDR3 reads CASSSRTGGMNTEAFF. The CDR3 DNA reads TGTGCCAGCAGCTCGCGGACAGGGGGTATGAACACTGAAGCTTTCTTT.